This T cell receptor beta chain emerged from a study of OX40 agonist ivuxolimab in advanced cancers. Across the study: With ivuxolimab, an agonistic anti-OX40 (CD134) antibody, patients were treated. General study results and limits: Low clonal expansion, among the lowest seen, marked partial responders at 0.1-3.0 mg/kg. Fewer expanded clones were found on average in CD4+ than in CD8+ T cells.

This clone was seen only once. The antigen remains undetermined. This table comes from immunoSEQ multiplex PCR, and its TCRdb copy is limited to in-frame clones, with some not included. The table has roughly 30,000 clones, around nine tenths seen once. This clonotype originated in an adult with an advanced solid tumor such as melanoma, head and neck, liver or kidney cancer. The sequencing here drew on CD4+ or CD8+ T cells sorted from blood, taken in a trial of the OX40 agonist ivuxolimab.

As DNA, the CDR3 is TGTGCCAGCAGTTGGGACAGGGCCTACAATGAGCAGTTCTTC. Protein sequence: CASSWDRAYNEQFF. The rearrangement links TRBV27 to TRBJ2-1; 9 bases map to TRBD1. The CDR3 spans 14 residues. CDR1 and CDR2 (germline): MNHEY, SMNVEV (reference sequence). The ends lost 4 bases at V and 2 bases at J; junction bases unmatched: 0.